A single sample is the source of the 2 T cell receptor beta chains below, sequenced in a study of patients and donors after allogeneic stem cell transplantation. TCRdb reprocessed the RT-PCR reads via MiXCR and lists one record per CDR3 protein. The repertoire holds some 87,000 distinct CDR3 sequences, with 48% as singletons. Sequences were obtained from blood, either unsorted or a sorted T cell fraction (not recorded which). The receptors derive from a human donor who was either an allogeneic HSCT recipient or a stem cell or donor lymphocyte infusion donor (not recorded which). It is not recorded whose cells these are; they may come from a transplant donor.

At least ten counts were recorded for this clonotype. The chain recombines TRBV20-1 with TRBJ1-5; D remains ambiguous. V lost 3 bases to trimming and J lost 0 bases, with 3 bases between them. The CDR3 has 12 amino acids. From germline, CDR1 is DFQATT and CDR2 SNEGSKA (reference sequence). CDR3 sequence (DNA): TGCAGTGCTAGGGATAGCAATCAGCCCCAGCATTTT. It specifies CSARDSNQPQHF.

This chain links TRBV12-3 or TRBV12-4 with TRBJ1-1; D is ambiguous. The CDR3 is made up of 15 amino acids. V shed 6 bases and J shed 1 base, with 15 bases lying between them. The CDR3 DNA follows: TGTGCCAGCAGCCTCTCGGTTGCGGGGAACACTGAAGCTTTCTTT. It translates to CASSLSVAGNTEAFF.